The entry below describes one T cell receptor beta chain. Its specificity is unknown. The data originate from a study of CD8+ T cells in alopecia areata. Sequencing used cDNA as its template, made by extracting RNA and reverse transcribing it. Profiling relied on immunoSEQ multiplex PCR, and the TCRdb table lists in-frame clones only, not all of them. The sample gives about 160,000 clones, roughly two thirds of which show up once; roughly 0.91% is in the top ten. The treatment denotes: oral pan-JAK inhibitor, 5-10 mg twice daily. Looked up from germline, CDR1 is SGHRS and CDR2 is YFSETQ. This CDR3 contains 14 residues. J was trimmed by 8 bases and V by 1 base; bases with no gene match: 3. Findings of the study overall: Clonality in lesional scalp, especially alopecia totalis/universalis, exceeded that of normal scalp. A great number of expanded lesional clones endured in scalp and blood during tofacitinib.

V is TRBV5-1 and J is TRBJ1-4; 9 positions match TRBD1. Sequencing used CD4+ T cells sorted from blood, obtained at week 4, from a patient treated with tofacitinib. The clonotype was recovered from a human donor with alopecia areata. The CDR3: CASSLRTGEEKLFF. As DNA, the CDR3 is TGCGCCAGCAGCTTGCGGACAGGGGAAGAAAAACTGTTTTTT.